The 4 T cell receptor beta chains presented below share a single source sample, sequenced in a study of cytomegalovirus exposure and HLA in healthy donors. The PCR used 60 Vbeta and 13 Jbeta primers. The method was immunoSEQ multiplex PCR; TCRdb's version includes in-frame clones alone and lacks a portion of them. This sample has under 150,000 clones; over 75% occur once, and the top ten carry just under 2.5%. The material sequenced was PBMCs. The source of these receptors is a woman under 30 in good health and CMV-seronegative.

This clone was counted between two and nine times. The rearrangement links TRBV7-2 to TRBJ2-6; unclear D gene. V shed 5 bases and J shed 0 bases, with 5 bases lying between them. Germline CDR1 and CDR2: SGHTA and FQGNSA. This CDR3 has 14 amino acids. The CDR3 nucleotides are TGTGCCAGCAGCACCAGCTCTGGGGCCAACGTCCTGACTTTC. Residues: CASSTSSGANVLTF.

V gene TRBV7-6 combines with J gene TRBJ1-1; D is possibly TRBD1 (6 bases). V lost 5 bases to trimming and J lost 4 bases, with 20 bases between them. The CDR3 has 16 residues. Per germline, CDR1 SGHVS and CDR2 FNYEAQ. CDR3 loop: CASSRGARGQVTEAFF. As DNA, the CDR3 is TGTGCCAGCAGCCGGGGGGCGCGGGGGCAAGTCACTGAAGCTTTCTTT.

This rearrangement joins TRBV6-6 to TRBJ1-4, with D perhaps TRBD1 (5 bases). Germline V CDR1 and CDR2: MNHNY, SVGAGI (reference sequence). There are 15 residues in the CDR3. Trimming took off 0 bases at V and 4 bases at J, with 9 bases between the two ends. As DNA, the CDR3 is TGTGCCAGCAGTTACTCTAGGGGTAATAATGAAAAACTGTTTTTT. Residues: CASSYSRGNNEKLFF.

This chain links TRBV30 with TRBJ1-4; TRBD1 might be the D (6 bases). Trimming stripped 1 base from V and 0 bases from J, with 12 bases between. This CDR3 has 16 residues. Germline lookup yields CDR1 GTSNPN and CDR2 SVGIG (reference sequence). CDR3 loop: CAWSGGQLATNEKLFF. DNA for the CDR3: TGTGCCTGGAGTGGAGGACAGCTCGCAACTAATGAAAAACTGTTTTTT.